This entry lists 6 T cell receptor beta chains sequenced from one sample in a study of circulating and synovial CD4+ cells in juvenile arthritis. Here immunoSEQ multiplex PCR was the method, and the copy in TCRdb shows in-frame clones only, minus some. The repertoire consists of tens of thousands of clones, with 90% to 95% occurring once and the leading ten covering 0.6% to 0.8%. Sequences were obtained from CD4+ T cells from blood. These receptors were taken from a human donor with juvenile idiopathic arthritis.

The genes are TRBV2 and TRBJ1-3, with D tentatively TRBD1 (6 bases). Deletions cut 8 bases from V and 0 bases from J, with 11 bases between. Germline V gives CDR1 SNHLY, CDR2 FYNNEI. This CDR3 has 14 amino acids. The DNA for the CDR3 is TGTGCCAGCTACAGGGCAAGCTCTGGAAACACCATATATTTT. It is translated as CASYRASSGNTIYF.

V gene TRBV7-6 combines with J gene TRBJ2-3; 9 positions agree with TRBD2. The J segment lost 0 bases and the V segment lost 1 base, leaving 5 bases of the junction unmatched. The germline CDR1 and CDR2 sequences are SGHVS and FNYEAQ. The CDR3 is 17 amino acids. CDR3 bases: TGTGCCAGCAGCTTAGGGTACCTAGCGGGGAGCACAGATACGCAGTATTTT. Translation: CASSLGYLAGSTDTQYF.

The genes are TRBV6-5 and TRBJ2-3; 7 bases align to TRBD1. V lost 2 bases, J lost 4 bases, and 0 bases stayed unmatched. Germline V gene lookup returns CDR1 MNHEY and CDR2 SVGAGI. The CDR3 has 13 residues. CDR3 sequence (DNA): TGTGCCAGCAGTTACGGGACAGCAGATACGCAGTATTTT. Its translation: CASSYGTADTQYF.

The chain couples TRBV11-2 to TRBJ2-1; 9 bases map to TRBD1. This CDR3 has 15 amino acids. V lost 4 bases to trimming and J lost 7 bases; unmatched junction nucleotides: 8. Germline CDR1 SGHAT, CDR2 FQNNGV. The CDR3 nucleotides are TGTGCCAGCAGCTCGTACAGGGGGCCAGGGAATGAGCAGTTCTTC. Protein: CASSSYRGPGNEQFF.

The CDR3 loop is CASSEVDRENPNDEQYF. CDR3 sequence (DNA): TGTGCCAGCAGTGAAGTTGACAGGGAAAATCCTAACGACGAGCAGTACTTC. The gene calls are TRBV6-1 and TRBJ2-7, with 7 positions matching TRBD1. The CDR3 has 17 residues. From germline, CDR1 is MNHNS and CDR2 SASEGT. Unmatched junction bases numbered 14, after V lost 1 base and J lost 5 bases.

V usage is TRBV18 and J usage is TRBJ1-5; 8 bases are shared with TRBD1. The CDR3 has 14 amino acids. From germline, CDR1 is KGHSH and CDR2 LQKENI. Trimming cost V 2 bases and J 9 bases; bases outside gene matches: 6. CDR3 bases: TGTGCCAGCTCACCAGGACAGGGAGATCCGCCCCAGCATTTT. Translating it yields CASSPGQGDPPQHF. Looking up the rest from reference TRBV18 and TRBJ1-5 gives the full variable domain: NAGVMQNPRHLVRRRGQEARLRCSPMKGHSHVYWYRQLPEEGLKFMVYLQKENIIDESGMPKERFSAEFPKEGPSILRIQQVVRGDSAAYFCASSPGQGDPPQHFGDGTRLSIL.